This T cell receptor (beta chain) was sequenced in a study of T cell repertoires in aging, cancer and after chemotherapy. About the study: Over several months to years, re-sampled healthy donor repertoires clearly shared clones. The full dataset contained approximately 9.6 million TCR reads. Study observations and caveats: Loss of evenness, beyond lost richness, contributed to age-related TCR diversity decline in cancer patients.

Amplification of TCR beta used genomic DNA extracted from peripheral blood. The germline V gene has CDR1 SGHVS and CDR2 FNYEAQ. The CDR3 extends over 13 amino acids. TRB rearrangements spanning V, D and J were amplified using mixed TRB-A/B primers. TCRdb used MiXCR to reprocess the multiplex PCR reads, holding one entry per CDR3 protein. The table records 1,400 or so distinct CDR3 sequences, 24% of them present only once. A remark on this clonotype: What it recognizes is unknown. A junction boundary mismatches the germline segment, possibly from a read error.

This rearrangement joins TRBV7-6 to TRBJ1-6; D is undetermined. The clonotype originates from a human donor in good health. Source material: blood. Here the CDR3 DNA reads TGTGCAAGCAGCTTAGACTTACGTTCACCCCACCACTTT. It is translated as CASSLDLRSPHHF.